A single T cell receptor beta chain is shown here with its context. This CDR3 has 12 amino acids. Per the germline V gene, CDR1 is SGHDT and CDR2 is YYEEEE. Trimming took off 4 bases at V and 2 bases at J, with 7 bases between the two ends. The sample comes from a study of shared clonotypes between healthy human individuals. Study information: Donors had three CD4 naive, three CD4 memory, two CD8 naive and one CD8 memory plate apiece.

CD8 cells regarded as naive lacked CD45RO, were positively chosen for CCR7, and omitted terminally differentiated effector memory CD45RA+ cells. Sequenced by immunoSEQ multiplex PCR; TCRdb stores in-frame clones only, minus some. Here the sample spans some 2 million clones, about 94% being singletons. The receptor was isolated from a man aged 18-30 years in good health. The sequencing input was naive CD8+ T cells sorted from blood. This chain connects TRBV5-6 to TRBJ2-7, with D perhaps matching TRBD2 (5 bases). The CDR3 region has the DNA TGTGCCAGCAGCGAGGGTCCCTACGAGCAGTACTTC. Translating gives CASSEGPYEQYF.